The 12 T cell receptor beta chains listed next were all sequenced from one sample in a study of shared clonotypes between healthy human individuals. The naive CD8 population came from CD45RO-negative cells selected for CCR7, without terminally differentiated effector memory CD45RA+ cells. Repertoires were generated with immunoSEQ multiplex PCR, while TCRdb's copy carries only in-frame clones and drops some. The table shows approximately 600,000 clones, with approximately 95% occurring only once. Input material: naive CD8+ T cells sorted from blood. These receptors all stem from a woman in her twenties or thirties in good health.

The chain couples TRBV19 to TRBJ1-2, with 9 positions matching TRBD1. Germline V gives CDR1 LNHDA, CDR2 SQIVND (reference sequence). With V trimmed by 5 bases and J by 3 bases, 4 bases remained unmatched. There are 14 residues in the CDR3. DNA for the CDR3: TGTGCCAGTAGTTCCGGGACAGGGTACTATGGCTACACCTTC. Its translation: CASSSGTGYYGYTF. The full variable domain, completed using reference TRBV19 and TRBJ1-2, is DGGITQSPKYLFRKEGQNVTLSCEQNLNHDAMYWYRQDPGQGLRLIYYSQIVNDFQKGDIAEGYSVSREKKESFPLTVTSAQKNPTAFYLCASSSGTGYYGYTFGSGTRLTVV.

Of note for this clone: Other DNA sequences of this sample code for an identical CDR3. The chain couples TRBV5-4 to TRBJ2-5; D gene ambiguous. This CDR3 has 13 amino acids. Trimming took 0 bases from V and 3 from J, leaving 6 bases between them. Germline V gene data show CDR1 as SGHNT and CDR2 as YYREEE (reference sequence). This CDR3 reads CASSLAEEETQYF. The DNA of the CDR3 is TGTGCCAGCAGCTTGGCCGAAGAAGAGACCCAGTACTTC.

The V call is TRBV6-5, the J call TRBJ2-1; 8 bases align to TRBD2. This CDR3 has 15 residues. V shed 4 bases and J 5 bases; nucleotides not matched to a gene: 7. Germline V gene sequence: CDR1 MNHEY, CDR2 SVGAGI. CDR3 coding DNA: TGTGCCAGCAGTTTAACGGGACTAGAGAACAATGAGCAGTTCTTC. Translated: CASSLTGLENNEQFF.

The chain links TRBV27 to TRBJ1-3; unclear D gene. Trimming left V 3 bases short and J 3 bases short, with 9 bases between. This CDR3 comprises 14 residues. CDR1 and CDR2 from the germline V gene are MNHEY and SMNVEV (reference sequence). The CDR3 is CASSLRGFGNTIYF. The CDR3 bases are TGTGCCAGCAGTTTGCGGGGATTTGGAAACACCATATATTTT.

The V and J genes are TRBV19 and TRBJ2-7, with a weak D call TRBD2 (6 bases). The CDR3 has 14 residues. V lost 5 bases to trimming and J lost 5 bases, with 16 bases between them. The germline V gene has CDR1 LNHDA and CDR2 SQIVND (reference sequence). The CDR3 DNA reads TGTGCCAGTAGTCCCATGGGGGGTGCGGACGAGCAGTACTTC. Amino acid sequence: CASSPMGGADEQYF.

This chain connects TRBV6-1 to TRBJ2-3; TRBD1 matches 7 bases. Trimming cost V 6 bases and J 10 bases; bases outside gene matches: 7. Germline V gene data show CDR1 as MNHNS and CDR2 as SASEGT. CDR3 size: 12 residues. This CDR3 reads CASRTGAAPQYF. In DNA, the CDR3 is TGTGCCAGCAGAACAGGGGCAGCTCCGCAGTATTTT.

The rearrangement uses TRBV5-8 and TRBJ2-2; D is ambiguous. The length of the CDR3 is 15 residues. Trimming removed 0 bases at V and 3 bases at J, with 9 bases between. The V gene's germline CDR1 is SGHTS and CDR2 YDEGEE. CDR3 nucleotides: TGTGCCAGCAGCTTGGTGGAAGGCGACACCGGGGAGCTGTTTTTT. The encoded protein is CASSLVEGDTGELFF. The full variable domain, completed using reference TRBV5-8 and TRBJ2-2, is EAGVTQSPTHLIKTRGQQATLRCSPISGHTSVYWYQQALGLGLQFLLWYDEGEERNRGNFPPRFSGRQFPNYSSELNVNALELEDSALYLCASSLVEGDTGELFFGEGSRLTVL.

This sequence joins TRBV4-1 and TRBJ1-1, with TRBD1 identical over 9 bases. CDR1 is MGHRA and CDR2 is YSYEKL in the germline V gene. This CDR3 spans 17 amino acids. The V gene end was trimmed by 3 bases and the J gene end by 3 bases; junction bases not matched to a gene: 11. DNA for the CDR3: TGCGCCAGCAGCCAGGGCCCGGACAGGGGCTGGGACACTGAAGCTTTCTTT. Amino acids: CASSQGPDRGWDTEAFF.

The rearrangement uses TRBV19 and TRBJ1-2; 8 bases agree with TRBD1. With 0 bases clipped from V and 7 bases from J, the junction kept 13 bases outside the gene matches. The V gene's germline CDR1 is LNHDA and CDR2 SQIVND (reference sequence). This CDR3 comprises 17 residues. CDR3 nucleotides: TGTGCCAGTAGTATAGATCTCTGGACGACAGGGGCGTTTGGCTACACCTTC. It is translated as CASSIDLWTTGAFGYTF.

The chain is built from TRBV19 and TRBJ1-2; a possible D gene is TRBD1 (5 bases). Trimming left V 9 bases short and J 4 bases short, with 36 bases between. The CDR3 runs 20 residues. The V gene's germline CDR1 is LNHDA and CDR2 SQIVND (reference sequence). The CDR3 DNA reads TGTGCCAGATCGTTGGCTAACGGACGGGACCCCTGCCTACCTCTCTATGGCTACACCTTC. Its protein is CARSLANGRDPCLPLYGYTF.

CDR3: CASSPKGPYYEQYF. Here the CDR3 DNA reads TGTGCCAGCAGTCCCAAGGGTCCCTATTACGAGCAGTACTTC. The rearrangement joins TRBV6-6 to TRBJ2-7; D not certain. The CDR3 is 14 residues long. CDR1 and CDR2 (germline): MNHNY, SVGAGI (reference sequence). The V and J ends lost 5 bases and 4 bases respectively, with 15 bases between them.

This clone is a singleton in its sample. This chain uses TRBV27 with TRBJ1-2; D unclear. Trimming removed 7 bases from V and 2 bases from J, with 17 bases in between. Germline CDR1 reads MNHEY; CDR2 reads SMNVEV (reference sequence). The CDR3 consists of 15 residues. In nucleotides, the CDR3 is TGTGCCAGCACCCCAACCGGGCCAGCAAACTATGGCTACACCTTC. Translated, it gives CASTPTGPANYGYTF.